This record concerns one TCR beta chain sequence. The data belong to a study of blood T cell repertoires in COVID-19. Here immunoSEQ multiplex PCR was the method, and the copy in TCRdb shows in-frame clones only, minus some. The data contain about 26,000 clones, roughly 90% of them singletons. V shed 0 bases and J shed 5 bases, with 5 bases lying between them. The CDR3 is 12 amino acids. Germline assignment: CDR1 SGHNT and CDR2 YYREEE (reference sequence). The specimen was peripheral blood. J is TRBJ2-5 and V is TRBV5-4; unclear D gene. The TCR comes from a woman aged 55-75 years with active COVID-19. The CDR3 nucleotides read TGTGCCAGCAGCTTGGGTACTGAGACCCAGTACTTC. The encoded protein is CASSLGTETQYF.